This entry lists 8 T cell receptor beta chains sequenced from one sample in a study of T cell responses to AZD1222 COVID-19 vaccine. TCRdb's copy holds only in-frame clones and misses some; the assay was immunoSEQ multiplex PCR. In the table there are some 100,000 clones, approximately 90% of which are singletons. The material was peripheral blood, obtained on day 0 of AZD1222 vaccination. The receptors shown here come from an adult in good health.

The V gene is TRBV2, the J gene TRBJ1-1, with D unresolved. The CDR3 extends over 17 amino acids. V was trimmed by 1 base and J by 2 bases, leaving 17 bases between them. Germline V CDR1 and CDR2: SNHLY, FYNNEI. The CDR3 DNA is TGTGCCAGCAGTGAAGATCCCCCGGCAGAAGGAAACACTGAAGCTTTCTTT. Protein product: CASSEDPPAEGNTEAFF.

The CDR3 spells CASSDPLGGRDTQYF. For the CDR3, the DNA is TGCGCCAGTAGCGATCCCCTGGGGGGCAGAGATACGCAGTATTTT. The chain is built from TRBV5-1 and TRBJ2-3; D assignment may be TRBD1 or TRBD2 (6 bases each). CDR3 size: 15 residues. Deletions cut 8 bases from V and 5 bases from J, with 21 bases between. Germline CDR1 reads SGHRS; CDR2 reads YFSETQ.

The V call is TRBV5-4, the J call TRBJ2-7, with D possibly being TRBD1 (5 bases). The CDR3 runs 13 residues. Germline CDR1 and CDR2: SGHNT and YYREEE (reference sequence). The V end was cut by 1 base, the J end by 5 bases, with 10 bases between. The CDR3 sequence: CASSLTGSNEQYV. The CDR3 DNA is TGTGCCAGCAGCTTGACAGGTAGTAACGAGCAGTACGTC.

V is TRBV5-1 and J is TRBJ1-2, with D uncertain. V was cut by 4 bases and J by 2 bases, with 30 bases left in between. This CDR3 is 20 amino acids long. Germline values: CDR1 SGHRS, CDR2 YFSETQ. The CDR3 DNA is TGCGCCAGCAGCCGAATGTTTCGAACCTTAGCTGGAGGCAGCAACTATGGCTACACCTTC. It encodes CASSRMFRTLAGGSNYGYTF.

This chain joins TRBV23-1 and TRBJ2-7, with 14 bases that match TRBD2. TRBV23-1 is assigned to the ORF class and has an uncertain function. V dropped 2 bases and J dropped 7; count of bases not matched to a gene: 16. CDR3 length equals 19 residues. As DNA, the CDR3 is TGCGCCAGCAGTCAACCCCCATCCGGGACTAGCGGGAGTTTTGGTGAGCAGTACGTC. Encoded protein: CASSQPPSGTSGSFGEQYV.

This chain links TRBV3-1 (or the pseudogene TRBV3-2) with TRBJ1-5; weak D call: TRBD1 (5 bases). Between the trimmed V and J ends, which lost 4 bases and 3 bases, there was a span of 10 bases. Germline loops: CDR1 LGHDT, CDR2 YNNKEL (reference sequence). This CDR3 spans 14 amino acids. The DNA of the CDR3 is TGTGCCAGCAGCCCAGGGACGGACAATCAGCCCCAGCATTTT. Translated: CASSPGTDNQPQHF.

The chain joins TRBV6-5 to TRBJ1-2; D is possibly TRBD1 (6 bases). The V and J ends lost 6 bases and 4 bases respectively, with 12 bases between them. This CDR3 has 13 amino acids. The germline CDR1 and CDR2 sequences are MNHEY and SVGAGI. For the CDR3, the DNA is TGTGCCAGCAGCCCCACAGGGTTCTATGGCTACACCTTC. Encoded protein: CASSPTGFYGYTF.

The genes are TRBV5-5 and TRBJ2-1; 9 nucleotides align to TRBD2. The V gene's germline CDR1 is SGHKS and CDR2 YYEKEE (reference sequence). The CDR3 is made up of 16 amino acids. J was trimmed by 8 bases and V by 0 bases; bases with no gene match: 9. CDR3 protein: CASSLEAGGGRDEQFF. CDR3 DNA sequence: TGTGCCAGCAGCTTGGAGGCGGGAGGGGGCAGAGATGAGCAGTTCTTC.